A single sample is the source of the 24 T cell receptor beta chains below, sequenced in a study of T cells in Graves' hyperthyroidism and ophthalmopathy. There were TCR beta CDR3 regions amplified from RNA transcripts. When the TCR CDR3 underwent first-round RT-PCR, the HTBI primer set was used. TCRdb re-called the multiplex PCR reads with MiXCR, one entry per CDR3 protein. Among 550,000 to 600,000 distinct CDR3 sequences listed, around 42% were seen once. The sample comprised peripheral blood or thyroid tissue (not recorded which). These receptors originate from an adult woman with Graves' disease, either hyperthyroidism or ophthalmopathy (not recorded which).

This clonotype has a count of ten or more. The gene calls are TRBV30 and TRBJ1-5; D ambiguous. Trimming left V 1 base short and J 6 bases short, with 10 bases between. From germline, CDR1 is GTSNPN and CDR2 SVGIG (reference sequence). There are 13 residues in the CDR3. The CDR3 DNA reads as TGTGCCTGGAGTGAGAGGGTCTCTCAGCCCCAGCATTTT. This codes for CAWSERVSQPQHF.

The chain is built from TRBV13 and TRBJ1-2, with D perhaps TRBD1 (6 bases). The CDR3 length is 17 residues. The germline CDR1 and CDR2 sequences are PRHDT and FYEKMQ (reference sequence). V lost 5 bases and J lost 8, with 27 bases in between. CDR3 amino acids: CASSKTDGNGGLSGYTF. CDR3 bases: TGTGCCAGCAGCAAAACCGATGGAAATGGGGGGCTGAGCGGCTACACCTTC.

As concerns this clonotype: The conserved phenylalanine or tryptophan normally closing the CDR3 is absent here, so this likely arose from a read error. Because the CDR3's place on the DNA is in doubt, the DNA is left out and the CDR3 is given as listed by TCRdb. This rearrangement joins TRBV2 to TRBJ1-1. In germline, CDR1 is SNHLY, CDR2 FYNNEI. The CDR3 contains 8 residues when both ends are counted. The CDR3 is CASYEQIS.

The sample holds a few counts of this clonotype. V usage is TRBV6-5 and J usage is TRBJ1-2; D possibly corresponds to TRBD1 (5 bases). Trimming left V 5 bases short and J 2 bases short, with 15 bases between. The CDR3 is made up of 15 amino acids. CDR1 is MNHEY, CDR2 SVGAGI, per germline. CDR3 in amino acids: CASSRTGTSNYGYTF. The CDR3 bases are TGTGCCAGCAGTAGGACCGGGACTTCAAACTATGGCTACACCTTC.

Concerning this clonotype: Germline and junction disagree at one end, which may indicate a read error. This chain connects TRBV4-1 to TRBJ2-7; TRBD2 is a possible D gene (5 bases). This CDR3 is built from 13 residues. Looked up from germline, CDR1 is MGHRA and CDR2 is YSYEKL. In DNA, the CDR3 is TGCGTCAGCAGCCGCGGACTCTCCTACGAGCAGTACTTC. Translating it yields CVSSRGLSYEQYF.

V is TRBV2 and J is TRBJ2-7; D is ambiguous. The CDR3 runs to 14 residues. Between the trimmed V and J ends, which lost 5 bases and 4 bases, there was a span of 15 bases. Germline loops: CDR1 SNHLY, CDR2 FYNNEI. The DNA of the CDR3 is TGTGCCAGCAGTTTCAAGGCAGACTCATACGAGCAGTACTTC. Translating it yields CASSFKADSYEQYF.

CDR3 region: CSVAGQTHSGANVLTF. CDR3 in DNA: TGCAGCGTTGCGGGACAGACCCACTCTGGGGCCAACGTCCTGACTTTC. This rearrangement joins TRBV29-1 to TRBJ2-6; TRBD1 matches at 7 bases. Germline lookup yields CDR1 SQVTM and CDR2 ANQGSEA. This CDR3 contains 16 residues. Unmatched junction bases numbered 6, after V lost 4 bases and J lost 0 bases.

J is TRBJ1-2 and V is TRBV2, with TRBD1 matching 7 bases. This CDR3 is 12 amino acids long. With 8 bases clipped from V and 7 bases from J, the junction kept 7 bases outside the gene matches. Germline CDR1 and CDR2: SNHLY and FYNNEI. The CDR3 DNA reads TGTGCCAGCCCACAGGGGTTTTCTGGCTACACCTTC. Protein: CASPQGFSGYTF.

This clonotype was counted many times. The gene calls are TRBV25-1 and TRBJ1-6; D unclear. Trimming removed 6 bases at V and 6 bases at J, with 12 bases between. CDR3 length: 14 residues. Germline V gene data show CDR1 as MGHDK and CDR2 as SYGVNS. CDR3 DNA sequence: TGTGCCAGCAGACCAGAGGGAAGTAATTCACCCCTCCACTTT. Translating it yields CASRPEGSNSPLHF.

The V call is TRBV7-9, the J call TRBJ2-1; a possible D gene is TRBD2 (5 bases). Looked up from germline, CDR1 is SEHNR and CDR2 is FQNEAQ (reference sequence). Between the trimmed V and J ends, which lost 1 base and 5 bases, there was a span of 9 bases. CDR3 length: 14 residues. The chain's CDR3 is CASSLGLRDNEQFF. The DNA of the CDR3 is TGTGCCAGCAGCTTAGGACTGAGGGACAATGAGCAGTTCTTC.

This clonotype was found once. This chain connects TRBV24-1 to TRBJ2-7; maybe TRBD1 (6 bases). Trimming pared 3 bases from V and 8 bases from J, leaving 16 bases between. CDR1 is KGHDR and CDR2 is SFDVKD in the germline V gene. The CDR3 totals 14 residues. CDR3 sequence: CATSDTGHQPQQYF. In DNA form, the CDR3 reads TGTGCCACCAGTGATACGGGACACCAACCCCAGCAGTACTTC.

Ten or more counts support this clonotype. This chain joins TRBV12-3 or TRBV12-4 and TRBJ1-1, with TRBD1 matching 7 bases. Trimming cost V 7 bases and J 1 base; bases outside gene matches: 9. The CDR3 contains 15 residues. CDR3 sequence: CASKPSGTANTEAFF. The CDR3 nucleotides are TGTGCCAGCAAACCTTCCGGGACAGCGAACACTGAAGCTTTCTTT.

The CDR3 loop reads CATSGTNRWAGETQYF. CDR3 coding DNA: TGTGCCACCAGCGGGACCAACCGCTGGGCGGGAGAGACCCAGTACTTC. The chain uses TRBV24-1 and TRBJ2-5, with D perhaps TRBD1 or TRBD2 (5 bases each). Trimming took off 7 bases at V and 4 bases at J, with 21 bases between the two ends. CDR1 and CDR2 from the germline V gene are KGHDR and SFDVKD. This CDR3 region has 16 residues.

The V call is TRBV10-3, the J call TRBJ2-5, with D possibly called TRBD1 or TRBD2 (6 bases each). This CDR3 comprises 13 residues. Germline V gene data show CDR1 as ENHRY and CDR2 as SYGVKD. CDR3 DNA: TGTGCTAGAGAGGAGGGGGGCCAAGAGACCCAGTACTTC. Amino acid sequence: CAREEGGQETQYF.

This clonotype was detected a few times. The J gene is TRBJ1-6, the V gene TRBV27; TRBD1 aligns across 10 bases. The germline gives CDR1 MNHEY, CDR2 SMNVEV (reference sequence). CDR3 size: 14 residues. V shed 2 bases, J shed 9 bases, and the junction held 1 base outside the gene matches. In nucleotides, the CDR3 is TGTGCCAGCAGTTTACGGGACAGGGGTTCACCCCTCCACTTT. The encoded protein is CASSLRDRGSPLHF.

In its sample, this clonotype was seen a few times. The chain joins TRBV29-1 to TRBJ2-7; D is unresolved. This CDR3 spans 11 amino acids. The V gene's germline CDR1 is SQVTM and CDR2 ANQGSEA. Trimming pared 3 bases from V and 3 bases from J, leaving 6 bases between. The CDR3 bases are TGCAGCGTTGAGCGAGACTACGAGCAGTACTTC. Its protein is CSVERDYEQYF.

This chain connects TRBV7-2 to TRBJ1-1, with TRBD1 matching 8 bases. Germline values: CDR1 SGHTA, CDR2 FQGNSA. J lost 10 bases, V lost 4 bases, and 11 bases had no gene match. The CDR3 runs to 14 residues. This chain's CDR3 is CASSYERQGRGAFF. The CDR3 nucleotides read TGTGCCAGCAGCTACGAACGACAGGGGCGAGGAGCTTTCTTT. Supplemented by reference TRBV7-2 and TRBJ1-1, the full variable domain reads GAGVSQSPSNKVTEKGKDVELRCDPISGHTALYWYRQSLGQGLEFLIYFQGNSAPDKSGLPSDRFSAERTGGSVSTLTIQRTQQEDSAVYLCASSYERQGRGAFFGQGTRLTVV.

The chain links TRBV27 to TRBJ2-7, with D tentatively TRBD1 or TRBD2 (5 bases each). This CDR3 has 15 residues. Germline V gene sequence: CDR1 MNHEY, CDR2 SMNVEV (reference sequence). The V and J ends lost 2 bases and 4 bases respectively, with 15 bases between them. The CDR3 is CASSLEGNSRYEQYF. CDR3 DNA sequence: TGTGCCAGCAGTTTAGAGGGGAATTCGAGATACGAGCAGTACTTC.

The sample holds a few counts of this clonotype. V is TRBV7-2 and J is TRBJ2-7, with 8 bases identical to TRBD2. Trimming cost V 5 bases and J 6 bases; bases outside gene matches: 9. Germline V lookup: CDR1 SGHTA, CDR2 FQGNSA. This CDR3 is 14 amino acids long. The CDR3 nucleotides read TGTGCCAGCAGCACTCCGGGACTAGATCCCGAGCAGTACTTC. Amino acid sequence: CASSTPGLDPEQYF.

The chain joins TRBV2 to TRBJ1-2, with D possibly matching TRBD1 (5 bases). Trimming stripped 6 bases from V and 3 bases from J, with 11 bases between. CDR3 size: 13 residues. Germline CDR1 SNHLY, CDR2 FYNNEI. This CDR3 is CASSHRDDYGYTF. The CDR3 bases are TGTGCCAGCAGCCACCGGGACGACTATGGCTACACCTTC.

The rearrangement links TRBV2 to TRBJ2-3, with 7 bases that match TRBD1. V lost 3 bases and J lost 0; bases outside the gene matches: 0. There are 14 residues in the CDR3. Germline V gene lookup returns CDR1 SNHLY and CDR2 FYNNEI. The CDR3 region is CASSEDRSTDTQYF. Written as DNA, the CDR3 is TGTGCCAGCAGTGAGGACAGGAGCACAGATACGCAGTATTTT.

This clonotype has at least ten counts. The chain has TRBV30 and TRBJ1-5; D remains ambiguous. Germline assignment: CDR1 GTSNPN and CDR2 SVGIG (reference sequence). V lost 0 bases to trimming and J lost 6 bases, with 3 bases between them. The CDR3 sequence is 11 residues long. In DNA form, the CDR3 reads TGTGCCTGGAGTGTAGGTCAGCCCCAGCATTTT. Translated: CAWSVGQPQHF.

This chain joins TRBV2 and TRBJ2-3; no firm D call. Germline V gives CDR1 SNHLY, CDR2 FYNNEI. The CDR3 runs 19 residues. V lost 5 bases to trimming and J lost 0 bases, with 24 bases between them. In nucleotides, the CDR3 is TGTGCCAGCAGTTCTATTTGGAGTTTGGCCCTGGAAAGCACAGATACGCAGTATTTT. Its protein is CASSSIWSLALESTDTQYF. Complete variable domain (other parts from reference TRBV2 and TRBJ2-3): EPEVTQTPSHQVTQMGQEVILRCVPISNHLYFYWYRQILGQKVEFLVSFYNNEISEKSEIFDDQFSVERPDGSNFTLKIRSTKLEDSAMYFCASSSIWSLALESTDTQYFGPGTRLTVL.

In its sample, this clonotype was seen many times. The chain has TRBV5-1 and TRBJ1-4; TRBD1 matches 8 bases. Germline CDR1 is SGHRS and CDR2 is YFSETQ. Trimming cost V 3 bases and J 0 bases; bases outside gene matches: 4. The CDR3 is made up of 16 amino acids. CDR3 loop: CASSWTGTATNEKLFF. CDR3 nucleotide sequence: TGCGCCAGCAGCTGGACAGGGACAGCAACTAATGAAAAACTGTTTTTT.